A single sample is the source of the 17 T cell receptor beta chains below, sequenced in a study of T-cell reconstitution after alpha-beta-depleted transplantation in children. As it was prepared, the TCRbeta library received unique molecular identifiers. TCRdb independently ran MiXCR on the PCR reads; one entry per CDR3 protein. The sample has about 590,000 distinct CDR3 sequences; roughly 13% are singletons. The sample here was PBMCs, mostly from graft donor cells, taken 360 days after TCRalphabeta/CD19-depleted stem cell transplant. These TCRs come from a male patient younger than 18 who had a stem cell transplant for acute myeloid leukemia, so the T cells may come from the graft donor.

This clonotype was recorded many times. The chain links TRBV20-1 to TRBJ1-4, with D uncertain. From germline, CDR1 is DFQATT and CDR2 SNEGSKA (reference sequence). The CDR3 loop spans 14 amino acids. V gave up 3 bases and J gave up 3 bases, with 11 bases separating them. CDR3 loop: CSARKVPANEKLFF. As DNA, the CDR3 is TGCAGTGCTAGGAAGGTCCCTGCTAATGAAAAACTGTTTTTT.

CDR3 nucleotides: TGTGCCAGCAGTAAGATCTCAGTTCGTGGGTATACGCAGTATTTT. Amino acid sequence: CASSKISVRGYTQYF. This chain connects TRBV6-1 to TRBJ2-3; D gene ambiguous. CDR1 MNHNS and CDR2 SASEGT come from the germline V gene. V was trimmed by 5 bases and J by 7 bases, leaving 19 bases between them. This CDR3 region has 15 residues.

This clonotype was recorded at least ten times. The chain links TRBV29-1 to TRBJ1-2; 8 positions match TRBD1. V shed 4 bases, J shed 5 bases, and the junction held 6 bases outside the gene matches. Germline values: CDR1 SQVTM, CDR2 ANQGSEA. The CDR3 is made up of 13 amino acids. The CDR3 DNA sequence: TGCAGCGTTGTATCGGACAGGGCTTATGGCTACACCTTC. It encodes CSVVSDRAYGYTF.

The chain employs TRBV24-1 and TRBJ2-6; 10 bases are a match to TRBD1. Germline CDR1 and CDR2: KGHDR and SFDVKD. After removal of 4 bases from V and 2 bases from J, the junction contained 10 bases not matched to a gene. The CDR3 is made up of 19 amino acids. CDR3 protein: CATSEGPGQGRTGANVLTF. In DNA, the CDR3 is TGTGCCACCAGTGAGGGGCCGGGACAGGGGAGAACTGGGGCCAACGTCCTGACTTTC.

As concerns this clonotype: The junction does not match germline at one end; this may be a read error. The chain combines TRBV20-1 with TRBJ2-7; D possibly uses TRBD1 or TRBD2 (5 bases each). CDR3 size: 17 residues. The germline CDR1 and CDR2 sequences are DFQATT and SNEGSKA (reference sequence). The CDR3 is CCARVGPSGPNEYEQYF. The DNA for the CDR3 is TGCTGTGCTAGAGTGGGTCCCTCGGGGCCAAACGAGTACGAGCAGTACTTC.

The chain employs TRBV4-2 and TRBJ2-7; unclear D gene. The CDR3 runs 13 residues. The ends were cut back, 0 bases at V and 6 bases at J, with 9 bases in the middle. Germline V gene data show CDR1 as LGHNA and CDR2 as YNFKEQ. The CDR3 bases are TGTGCCAGCAGCCAAGAAATGGCCGGCGAGCAGTACTTC. It yields the protein CASSQEMAGEQYF.

This clonotype has at least ten counts. This chain links TRBV29-1 with TRBJ2-7; maybe TRBD2 (5 bases). V shed 3 bases and J shed 3 bases, with 12 bases lying between them. CDR1 is SQVTM and CDR2 is ANQGSEA in the germline V gene. This CDR3 is built from 13 residues. DNA of the CDR3: TGCAGCGTTGACCGGGGTACGGACTACGAGCAGTACTTC. This translates into CSVDRGTDYEQYF.

This clonotype appeared many times. This chain uses TRBV7-8 with TRBJ2-1; D unclear. Germline-derived CDR1 and CDR2 are SGHVS and FQNEAQ. The CDR3 runs to 16 residues. V was trimmed by 1 base and J by 7 bases, leaving 17 bases between them. This CDR3 is CASSLEVWPLRNEQFF. CDR3 nucleotide sequence: TGTGCCAGCAGCTTAGAGGTTTGGCCGTTGCGGAATGAGCAGTTCTTC.

The chain joins TRBV4-1 to TRBJ2-7, with 8 nucleotides matching TRBD2. There are 15 residues in the CDR3. Per germline, CDR1 MGHRA and CDR2 YSYEKL. The V and J ends lost 3 bases and 3 bases, in that order; junction bases with no gene match: 7. CDR3 coding DNA: TGCGCCAGCAGCCATACGGGTAGCGGGATCTACGAGCAGTACTTC. It is translated as CASSHTGSGIYEQYF.

This clonotype was found a few times. This chain joins TRBV7-8 and TRBJ1-2, with D uncertain. V was shortened by 1 base and J by 7 bases, with 13 bases between the two germline ends. The length of the CDR3 is 14 residues. Looked up from germline, CDR1 is SGHVS and CDR2 is FQNEAQ. DNA of the CDR3: TGTGCCAGCAGCTTAGTTCCAGGTGCGGCTGGCTACACCTTC. Protein: CASSLVPGAAGYTF.

V usage is TRBV30 and J usage is TRBJ2-1, with D unresolved. V was trimmed by 4 bases and J by 4 bases, leaving 5 bases between them. The CDR3 length is 11 residues. Germline loops: CDR1 GTSNPN, CDR2 SVGIG (reference sequence). CDR3 residues: CAWTGYNEQFF. CDR3 bases: TGTGCCTGGACTGGTTACAATGAGCAGTTCTTC.

This clonotype was seen many times. This CDR3 reads CSARDLLVPRVQYF. CDR3 sequence (DNA): TGCAGTGCTAGAGATCTATTGGTCCCTAGGGTTCAGTACTTC. V and J are TRBV20-1 and TRBJ2-4, with no clear D. This CDR3 contains 14 residues. The V and J ends lost 0 bases and 11 bases respectively, with 17 bases between them. CDR1 is DFQATT and CDR2 is SNEGSKA in the germline V gene (reference sequence).

This clonotype was seen more than once but under ten times. This chain joins TRBV24-1 and TRBJ2-2; the match to TRBD1 covers 9 bases. Germline V gene lookup returns CDR1 KGHDR and CDR2 SFDVKD. J lost 3 bases, V lost 5 bases, and 6 bases had no gene match. This CDR3 has 16 amino acids. CDR3 amino acids: CATSVTGGADTGELFF. The DNA of the CDR3 is TGTGCCACCAGTGTCACAGGGGGCGCGGACACCGGGGAGCTGTTTTTT.

J is TRBJ2-7 and V is TRBV6-2 or TRBV6-3, with no clear D. The CDR3 has 12 residues. Germline-derived CDR1 and CDR2 are MNHEY and SVGEGT. V was shortened by 4 bases and J by 6 bases, with 10 bases between the two germline ends. The CDR3 DNA sequence: TGTGCCAGCAGTTTTTTGGGGTTCGAGCAGTACTTC. Translated, it gives CASSFLGFEQYF.

The V call is TRBV11-1, the J call TRBJ2-5; 8 nucleotides agree with TRBD2. Germline CDR1 SGHAT, CDR2 FQDESV (reference sequence). The CDR3 has 13 residues. V gave up 8 bases and J gave up 1 base; unmatched junction bases: 3. In nucleotides, the CDR3 is TGTGCCAGCCAGCGGGAGCTCCAAGAGACCCAGTACTTC. It codes for CASQRELQETQYF.

Many counts were recorded for this clonotype. The CDR3 reads CAWVDRAQNTEAFF. The CDR3 DNA sequence: TGTGCCTGGGTGGATAGGGCGCAGAACACTGAAGCTTTCTTT. This rearrangement joins TRBV30 to TRBJ1-1; D gene ambiguous. CDR3 size: 14 residues. V was cut by 5 bases and J by 1 base, with 14 bases left in between. CDR1 and CDR2 from the germline V gene are GTSNPN and SVGIG (reference sequence). The complete variable domain, with remaining parts taken from reference TRBV30 and TRBJ1-1, reads SQTIHQWPATLVQPVGSPLSLECTVEGTSNPNLYWYRQAAGRGLQLLFYSVGIGQISSEVPQNLSASRPQDRQFILSSKKLLLSDSGFYLCAWVDRAQNTEAFFGQGTRLTVV.

The chain carries TRBV25-1 and TRBJ2-2; 7 bases fit TRBD1. Unmatched junction bases numbered 6, after V lost 0 bases and J lost 5 bases. Germline V gives CDR1 MGHDK, CDR2 SYGVNS. This CDR3 contains 16 residues. The CDR3 region has the DNA TGTGCCAGCAGTGAATATAGGGGGCTTGATACCGGGGAGCTGTTTTTT. It is translated as CASSEYRGLDTGELFF.